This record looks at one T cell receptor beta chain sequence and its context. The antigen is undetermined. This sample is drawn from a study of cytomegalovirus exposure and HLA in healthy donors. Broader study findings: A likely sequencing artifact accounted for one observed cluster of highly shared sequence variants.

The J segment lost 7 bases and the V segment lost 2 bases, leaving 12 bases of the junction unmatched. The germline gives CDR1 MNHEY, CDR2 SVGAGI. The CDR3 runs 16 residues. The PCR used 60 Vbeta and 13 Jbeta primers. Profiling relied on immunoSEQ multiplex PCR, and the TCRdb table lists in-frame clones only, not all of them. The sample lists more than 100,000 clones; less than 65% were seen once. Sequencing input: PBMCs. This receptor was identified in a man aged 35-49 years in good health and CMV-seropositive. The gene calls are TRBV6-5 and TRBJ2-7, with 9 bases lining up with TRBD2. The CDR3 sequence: CASSYNAGGGVYEQYF. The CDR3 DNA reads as TGTGCCAGCAGTTACAACGCCGGCGGGGGGGTCTATGAGCAGTACTTC.